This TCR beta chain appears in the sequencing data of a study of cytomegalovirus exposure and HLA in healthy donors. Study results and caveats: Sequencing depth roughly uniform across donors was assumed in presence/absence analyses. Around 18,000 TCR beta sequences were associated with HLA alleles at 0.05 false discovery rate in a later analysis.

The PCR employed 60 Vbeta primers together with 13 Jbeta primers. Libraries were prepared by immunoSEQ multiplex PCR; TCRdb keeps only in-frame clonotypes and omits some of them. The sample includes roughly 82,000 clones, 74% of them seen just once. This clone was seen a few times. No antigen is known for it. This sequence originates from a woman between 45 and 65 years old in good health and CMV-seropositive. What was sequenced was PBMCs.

This chain's CDR3 is CASSENPEGRGGEETQYF. The DNA of the CDR3 is TGTGCCAGCTCTGAGAATCCGGAGGGACGTGGAGGGGAAGAGACCCAGTACTTC. The chain combines TRBV25-1 with TRBJ2-5, with TRBD2 as a possible D gene (6 bases). The germline gives CDR1 MGHDK, CDR2 SYGVNS. Trimming took 8 bases from V and 3 from J, leaving 28 bases between them. The CDR3 runs to 18 residues.